The sequence of this TCR beta chain was determined in a study of cytomegalovirus exposure and HLA in healthy donors. The PCR used 60 Vbeta and 13 Jbeta primers. The table came from immunoSEQ multiplex PCR; TCRdb's copy has only in-frame clones and leaves some out. Seen here are about 150,000 clones, around 80% observed once, and the top ten hold around 4.1%. Germline V gene data show CDR1 as MDHEN and CDR2 as SYDVKM. Trimming pared 5 bases from V and 6 bases from J, leaving 19 bases between. The CDR3 has 16 residues. This chain links TRBV28 with TRBJ2-2; D is perhaps TRBD1 (5 bases). The source is a woman aged 40 to 50 in good health and CMV-seronegative. The specimen sequenced was PBMCs. CDR3 nucleotide sequence: TGTGCCAGCAGTCCTACAGGAACCCCTGGCGCCGGGGAGCTGTTTTTT. It is translated as CASSPTGTPGAGELFF.